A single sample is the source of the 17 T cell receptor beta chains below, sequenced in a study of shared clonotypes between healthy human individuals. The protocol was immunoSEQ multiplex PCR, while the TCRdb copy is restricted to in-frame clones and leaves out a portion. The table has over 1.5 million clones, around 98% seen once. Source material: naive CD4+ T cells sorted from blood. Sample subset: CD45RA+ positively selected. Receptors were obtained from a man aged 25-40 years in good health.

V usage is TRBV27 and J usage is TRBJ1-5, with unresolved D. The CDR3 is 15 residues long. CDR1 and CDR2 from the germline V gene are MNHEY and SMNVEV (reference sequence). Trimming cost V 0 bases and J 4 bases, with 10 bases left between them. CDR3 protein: CASSLSAQTNQPQHF. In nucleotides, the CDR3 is TGTGCCAGCAGTTTATCCGCCCAAACTAATCAGCCCCAGCATTTT.

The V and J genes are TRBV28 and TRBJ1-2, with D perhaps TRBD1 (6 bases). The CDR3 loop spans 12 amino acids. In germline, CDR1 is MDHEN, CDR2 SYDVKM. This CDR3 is CAVNGGGHGYTF. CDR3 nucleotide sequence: TGTGCGGTGAACGGAGGGGGACATGGCTACACCTTC.

The CDR3 loop reads CASSLRGLPDNEQFF. In DNA form, the CDR3 reads TGTGCCAGCAGCTTAAGGGGGCTTCCCGACAATGAGCAGTTCTTC. The J gene is TRBJ2-1, the V gene TRBV11-3, with 7 bases identical to TRBD1. After removal of 2 bases from V and 5 bases from J, the junction contained 6 bases not matched to a gene. The CDR3 length is 15 residues. Germline V gene lookup returns CDR1 SGHNT and CDR2 YENEEA. The full variable domain, its missing parts supplied by reference TRBV11-3 and TRBJ2-1, is EAGVVQSPRYKIIEKKQPVAFWCNPISGHNTLYWYLQNLGQGPELLIRYENEEAVDDSQLPKDRFSAERLKGVDSTLKIQPAELGDSAVYLCASSLRGLPDNEQFFGPGTRLTVL.

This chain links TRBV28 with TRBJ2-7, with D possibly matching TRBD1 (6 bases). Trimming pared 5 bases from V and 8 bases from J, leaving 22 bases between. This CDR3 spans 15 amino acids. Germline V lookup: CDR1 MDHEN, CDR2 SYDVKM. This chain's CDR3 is CASSPPGDALVQQYF. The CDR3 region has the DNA TGTGCCAGCAGTCCCCCAGGGGACGCCCTTGTACAGCAGTACTTC.

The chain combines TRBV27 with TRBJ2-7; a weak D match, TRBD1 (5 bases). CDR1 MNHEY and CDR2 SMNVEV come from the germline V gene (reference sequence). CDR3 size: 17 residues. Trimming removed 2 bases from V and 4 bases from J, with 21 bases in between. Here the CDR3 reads CASSLQPRLGQVYEQYF. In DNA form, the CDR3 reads TGTGCCAGCAGTTTACAACCCCGATTGGGGCAGGTGTACGAGCAGTACTTC.

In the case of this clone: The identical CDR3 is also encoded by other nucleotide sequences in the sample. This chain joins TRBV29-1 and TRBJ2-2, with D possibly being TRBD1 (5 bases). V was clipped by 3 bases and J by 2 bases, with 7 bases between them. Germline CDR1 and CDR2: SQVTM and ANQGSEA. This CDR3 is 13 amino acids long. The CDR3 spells CSVDRDNTGELFF. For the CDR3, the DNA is TGCAGCGTTGACAGGGATAACACCGGGGAGCTGTTTTTT.

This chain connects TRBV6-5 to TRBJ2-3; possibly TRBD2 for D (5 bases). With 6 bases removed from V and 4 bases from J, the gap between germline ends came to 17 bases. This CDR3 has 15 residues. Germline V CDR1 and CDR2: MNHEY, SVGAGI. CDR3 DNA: TGTGCCAGCAGCTACGACCCACCGAGGGCAGATACGCAGTATTTT. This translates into CASSYDPPRADTQYF.

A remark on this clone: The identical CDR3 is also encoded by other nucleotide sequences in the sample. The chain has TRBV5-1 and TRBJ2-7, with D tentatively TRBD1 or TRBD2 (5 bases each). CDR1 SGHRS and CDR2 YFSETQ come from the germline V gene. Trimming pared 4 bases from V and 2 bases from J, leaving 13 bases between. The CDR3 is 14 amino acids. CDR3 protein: CASSVEPGPYEQYF. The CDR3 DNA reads TGCGCCAGCAGCGTGGAACCGGGACCCTACGAGCAGTACTTC.

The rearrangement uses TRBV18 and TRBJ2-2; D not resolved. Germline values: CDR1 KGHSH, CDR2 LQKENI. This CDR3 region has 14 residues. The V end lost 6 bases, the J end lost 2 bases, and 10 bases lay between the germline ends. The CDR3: CASSPTLNTGELFF. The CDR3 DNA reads TGTGCCAGCTCTCCGACACTAAACACCGGGGAGCTGTTTTTT. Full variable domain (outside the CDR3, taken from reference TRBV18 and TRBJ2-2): NAGVMQNPRHLVRRRGQEARLRCSPMKGHSHVYWYRQLPEEGLKFMVYLQKENIIDESGMPKERFSAEFPKEGPSILRIQQVVRGDSAAYFCASSPTLNTGELFFGEGSRLTVL.

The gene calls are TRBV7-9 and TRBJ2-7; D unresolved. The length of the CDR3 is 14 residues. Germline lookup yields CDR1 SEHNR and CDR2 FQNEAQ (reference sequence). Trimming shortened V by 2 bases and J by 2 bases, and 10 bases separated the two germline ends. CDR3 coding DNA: TGTGCCAGCAGCTTAAACGGAGTCCCCTACGAGCAGTACTTC. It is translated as CASSLNGVPYEQYF.

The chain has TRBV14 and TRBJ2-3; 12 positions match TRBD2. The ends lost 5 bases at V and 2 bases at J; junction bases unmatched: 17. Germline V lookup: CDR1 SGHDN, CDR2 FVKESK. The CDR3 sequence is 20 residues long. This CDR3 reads CASSSLGLAGGPLTTDTQYF. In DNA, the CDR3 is TGTGCCAGCAGCTCTCTAGGGCTAGCGGGAGGGCCTCTAACCACAGATACGCAGTATTTT.

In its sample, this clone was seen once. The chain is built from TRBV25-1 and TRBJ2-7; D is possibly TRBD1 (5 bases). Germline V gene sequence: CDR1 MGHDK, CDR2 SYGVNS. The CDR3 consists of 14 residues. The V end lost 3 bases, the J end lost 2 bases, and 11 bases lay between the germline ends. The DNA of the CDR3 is TGTGCCAGCAGTGACGGGCAGGGTCCCTACGAGCAGTACTTC. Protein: CASSDGQGPYEQYF.

The CDR3 coding sequence is TGTGCCAGCAGCGCGGACAGGGTTGCCTACAATGAGCAGTTCTTC. Translated, it gives CASSADRVAYNEQFF. The chain uses TRBV7-8 and TRBJ2-1; 8 nucleotides match TRBD1. Germline assignment: CDR1 SGHVS and CDR2 FQNEAQ. The J segment lost 2 bases and the V segment lost 5 bases, leaving 5 bases of the junction unmatched. This CDR3 is 15 amino acids long.

The CDR3 sequence is CASSSGIGSGYTF. CDR3 DNA: TGTGCCAGCAGCTCGGGGATTGGTAGTGGCTACACCTTC. This chain links TRBV7-9 with TRBJ1-2; D is ambiguous. Between the trimmed V and J ends, which lost 4 bases and 7 bases, there was a span of 13 bases. The germline CDR1 and CDR2 sequences are SEHNR and FQNEAQ (reference sequence). The CDR3 covers 13 residues.

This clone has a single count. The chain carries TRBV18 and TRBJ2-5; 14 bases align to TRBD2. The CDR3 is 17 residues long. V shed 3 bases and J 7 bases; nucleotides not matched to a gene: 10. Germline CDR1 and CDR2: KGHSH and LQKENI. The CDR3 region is CASSPPRLAGGLGTQYF. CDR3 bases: TGTGCCAGCTCACCTCCTCGACTAGCGGGAGGGCTGGGGACCCAGTACTTC.

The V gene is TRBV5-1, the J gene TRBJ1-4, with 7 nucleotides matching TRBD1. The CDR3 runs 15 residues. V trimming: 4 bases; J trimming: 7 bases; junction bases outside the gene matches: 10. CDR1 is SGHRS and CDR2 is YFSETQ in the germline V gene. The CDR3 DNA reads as TGCGCCAGCAGCCCCGGACAGGATCGAAGTGAAAAACTGTTTTTT. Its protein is CASSPGQDRSEKLFF. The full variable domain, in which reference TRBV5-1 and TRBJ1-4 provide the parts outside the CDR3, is KAGVTQTPRYLIKTRGQQVTLSCSPISGHRSVSWYQQTPGQGLQFLFEYFSETQRNKGNFPGRFSGRQFSNSRSEMNVSTLELGDSALYLCASSPGQDRSEKLFFGSGTQLSVL.

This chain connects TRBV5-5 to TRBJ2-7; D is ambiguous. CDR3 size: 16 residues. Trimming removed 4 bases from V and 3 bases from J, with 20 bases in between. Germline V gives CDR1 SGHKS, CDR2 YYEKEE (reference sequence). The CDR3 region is CASSTTLSTPGYEQYF. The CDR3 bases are TGTGCCAGCAGCACCACCCTCTCCACCCCCGGCTACGAGCAGTACTTC.